Sequencing of this TCR beta chain was carried out in a study of identifying expanded T cells in peripheral blood. Notes on the study in general: Across healthy donors, higher total template counts meant significantly greater approximately two-week count variance. Technical replicates showed around 1.3 changed clones; approximately 2 weeks roughly 18; four weeks 19.

Germline V gives CDR1 MNHNS, CDR2 SASEGT. The V and J ends lost 4 bases and 3 bases respectively, with 9 bases between them. This CDR3 region has 13 residues. As concerns this clone: Its antigen is not known.

Healthy donors had no documented immune events, such as infections, while sampled. TCRdb's table, derived via immunoSEQ multiplex PCR, lists solely in-frame clones and lacks some. The data hold fewer than 80,000 clones, with about four fifths observed a single time. V and J are TRBV6-1 and TRBJ2-5; D might be TRBD1 (6 bases). The clonotype was recovered from a person aged 18 to 75 in good health. The sequencing sample was made of blood. The CDR3 spells CASSANREETQYF. The CDR3 DNA is TGTGCCAGCAGTGCGAACAGGGAAGAGACCCAGTACTTC.